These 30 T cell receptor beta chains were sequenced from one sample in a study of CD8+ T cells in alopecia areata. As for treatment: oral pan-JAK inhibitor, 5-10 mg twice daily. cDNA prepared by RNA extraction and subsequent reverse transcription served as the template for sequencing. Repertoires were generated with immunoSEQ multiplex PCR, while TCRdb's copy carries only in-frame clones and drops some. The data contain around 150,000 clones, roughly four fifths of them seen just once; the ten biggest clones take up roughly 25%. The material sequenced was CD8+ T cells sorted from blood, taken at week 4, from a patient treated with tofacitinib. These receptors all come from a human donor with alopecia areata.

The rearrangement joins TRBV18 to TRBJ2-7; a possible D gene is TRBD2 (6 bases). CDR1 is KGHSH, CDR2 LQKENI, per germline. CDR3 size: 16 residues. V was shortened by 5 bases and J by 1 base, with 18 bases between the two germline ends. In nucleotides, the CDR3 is TGTGCCAGCTCATGGAGGGCAAGGGGAGGATCCTACGAGCAGTACTTC. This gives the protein CASSWRARGGSYEQYF. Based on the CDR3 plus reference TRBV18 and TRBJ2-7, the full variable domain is NAGVMQNPRHLVRRRGQEARLRCSPMKGHSHVYWYRQLPEEGLKFMVYLQKENIIDESGMPKERFSAEFPKEGPSILRIQQVVRGDSAAYFCASSWRARGGSYEQYFGPGTRLTVT.

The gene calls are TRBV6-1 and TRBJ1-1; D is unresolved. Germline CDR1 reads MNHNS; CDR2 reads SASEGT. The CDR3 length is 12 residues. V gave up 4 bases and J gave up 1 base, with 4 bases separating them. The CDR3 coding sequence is TGTGCCAGCAGTGTGGCGAACACTGAAGCTTTCTTT. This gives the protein CASSVANTEAFF.

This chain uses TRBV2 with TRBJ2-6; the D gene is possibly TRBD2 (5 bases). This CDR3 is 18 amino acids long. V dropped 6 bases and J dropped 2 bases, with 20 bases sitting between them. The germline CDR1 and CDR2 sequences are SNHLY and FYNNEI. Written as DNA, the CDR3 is TGTGCCAGCAGCGTCTCGGTTCGGGGTGAGGCTGGGGCCAACGTCCTGACTTTC. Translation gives CASSVSVRGEAGANVLTF.

This chain's CDR3 is CASRRQGASTNEKLFF. CDR3 nucleotide sequence: TGTGCCAGCAGACGACAGGGGGCCTCAACTAATGAAAAACTGTTTTTT. This rearrangement joins TRBV5-8 to TRBJ1-4; 10 nucleotides align to TRBD1. The length of the CDR3 is 16 residues. In germline, CDR1 is SGHTS, CDR2 YDEGEE. Unmatched junction bases numbered 4, after V lost 5 bases and J lost 0 bases. Looking up the rest from reference TRBV5-8 and TRBJ1-4 gives the full variable domain: EAGVTQSPTHLIKTRGQQATLRCSPISGHTSVYWYQQALGLGLQFLLWYDEGEERNRGNFPPRFSGRQFPNYSSELNVNALELEDSALYLCASRRQGASTNEKLFFGSGTQLSVL.

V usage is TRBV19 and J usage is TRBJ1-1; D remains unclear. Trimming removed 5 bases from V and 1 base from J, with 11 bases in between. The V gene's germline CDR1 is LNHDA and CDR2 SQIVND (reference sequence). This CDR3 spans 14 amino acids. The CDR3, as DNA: TGTGCCAGTAGTGCGACCCCAGGGAACACTGAAGCTTTCTTT. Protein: CASSATPGNTEAFF. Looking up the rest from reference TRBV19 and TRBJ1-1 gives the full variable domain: DGGITQSPKYLFRKEGQNVTLSCEQNLNHDAMYWYRQDPGQGLRLIYYSQIVNDFQKGDIAEGYSVSREKKESFPLTVTSAQKNPTAFYLCASSATPGNTEAFFGQGTRLTVV.

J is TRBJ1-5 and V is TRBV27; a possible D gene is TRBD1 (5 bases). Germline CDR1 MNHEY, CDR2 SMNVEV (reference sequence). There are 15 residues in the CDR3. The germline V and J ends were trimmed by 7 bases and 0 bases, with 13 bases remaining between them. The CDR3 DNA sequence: TGTGCCAGCAAGGGGATTATGTATAGCAATCAGCCCCAGCATTTT. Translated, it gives CASKGIMYSNQPQHF.

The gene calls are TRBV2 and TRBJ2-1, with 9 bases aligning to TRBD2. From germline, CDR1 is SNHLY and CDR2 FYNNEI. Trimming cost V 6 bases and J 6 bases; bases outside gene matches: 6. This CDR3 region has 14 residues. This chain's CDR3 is CASRTGLAGNEQFF. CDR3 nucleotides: TGTGCCAGCAGGACGGGACTAGCAGGCAATGAGCAGTTCTTC.

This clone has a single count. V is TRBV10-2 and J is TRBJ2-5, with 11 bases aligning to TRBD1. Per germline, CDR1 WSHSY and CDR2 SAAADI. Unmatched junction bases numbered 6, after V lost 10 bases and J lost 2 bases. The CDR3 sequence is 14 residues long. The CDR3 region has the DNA TGCGCCACCCGGCGGGACAGGGGGCAAGAGACCCAGTACTTC. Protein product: CATRRDRGQETQYF.

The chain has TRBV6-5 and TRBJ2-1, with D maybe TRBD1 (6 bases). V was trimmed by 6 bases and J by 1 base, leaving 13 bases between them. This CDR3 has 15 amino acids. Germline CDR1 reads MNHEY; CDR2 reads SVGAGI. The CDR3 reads CASSLTGSSYNEQFF. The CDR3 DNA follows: TGTGCCAGCAGCCTTACAGGGTCATCCTACAATGAGCAGTTCTTC.

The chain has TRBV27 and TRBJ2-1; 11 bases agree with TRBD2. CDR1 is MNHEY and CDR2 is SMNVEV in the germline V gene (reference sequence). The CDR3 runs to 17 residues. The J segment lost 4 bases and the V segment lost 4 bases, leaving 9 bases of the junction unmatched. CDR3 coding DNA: TGTGCCAGCAGTTATTTAGCGGGGGGGCCCCTATACAATGAGCAGTTCTTC. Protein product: CASSYLAGGPLYNEQFF.

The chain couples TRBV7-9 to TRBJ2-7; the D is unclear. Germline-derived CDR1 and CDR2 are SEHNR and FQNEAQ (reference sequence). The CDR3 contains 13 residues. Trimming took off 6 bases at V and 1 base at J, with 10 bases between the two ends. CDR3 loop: CASSIPGSYEQYF. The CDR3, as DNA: TGTGCCAGCAGTATACCCGGTTCCTACGAGCAGTACTTC.

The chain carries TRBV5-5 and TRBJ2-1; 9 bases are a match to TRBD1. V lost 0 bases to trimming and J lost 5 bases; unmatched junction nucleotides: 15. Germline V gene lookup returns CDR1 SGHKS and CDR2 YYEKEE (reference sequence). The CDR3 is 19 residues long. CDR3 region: CASSLVPPAGTGPDNEQFF. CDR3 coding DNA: TGTGCCAGCAGCTTGGTCCCCCCCGCCGGGACAGGGCCTGACAATGAGCAGTTCTTC.

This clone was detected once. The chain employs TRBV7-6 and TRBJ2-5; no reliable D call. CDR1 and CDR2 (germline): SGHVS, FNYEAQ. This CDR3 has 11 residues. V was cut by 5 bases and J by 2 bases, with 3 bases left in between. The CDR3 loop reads CASSAQETQYF. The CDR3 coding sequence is TGTGCCAGCAGCGCTCAAGAGACCCAGTACTTC.

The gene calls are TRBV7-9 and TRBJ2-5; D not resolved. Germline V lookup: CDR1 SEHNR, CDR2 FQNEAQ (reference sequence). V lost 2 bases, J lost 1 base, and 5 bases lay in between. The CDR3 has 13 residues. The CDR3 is CASSLIGQETQYF. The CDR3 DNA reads TGTGCCAGCAGCTTAATCGGCCAAGAGACCCAGTACTTC.

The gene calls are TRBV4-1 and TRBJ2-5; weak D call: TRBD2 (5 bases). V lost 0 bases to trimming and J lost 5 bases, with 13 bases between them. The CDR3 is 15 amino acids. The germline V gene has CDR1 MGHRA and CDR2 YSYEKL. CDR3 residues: CASSQERLARETQYF. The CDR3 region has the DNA TGCGCCAGCAGCCAAGAAAGGCTAGCAAGGGAGACCCAGTACTTC.

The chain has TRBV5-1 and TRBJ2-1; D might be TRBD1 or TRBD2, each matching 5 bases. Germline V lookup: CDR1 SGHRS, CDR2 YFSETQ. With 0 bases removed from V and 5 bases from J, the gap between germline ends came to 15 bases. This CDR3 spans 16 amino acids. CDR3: CASSLEPGRADNEQFF. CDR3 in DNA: TGCGCCAGCAGCTTGGAGCCGGGGCGGGCTGACAATGAGCAGTTCTTC.

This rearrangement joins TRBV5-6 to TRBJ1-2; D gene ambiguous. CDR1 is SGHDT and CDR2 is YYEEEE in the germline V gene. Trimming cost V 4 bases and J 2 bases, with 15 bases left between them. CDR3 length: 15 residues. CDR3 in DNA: TGTGCCAGCAGCATAACCGGGCTAACAAACTATGGCTACACCTTC. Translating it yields CASSITGLTNYGYTF. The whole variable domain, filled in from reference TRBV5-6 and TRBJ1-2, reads DAGVTQSPTHLIKTRGQQVTLRCSPKSGHDTVSWYQQALGQGPQFIFQYYEEEERQRGNFPDRFSGHQFPNYSSELNVNALLLGDSALYLCASSITGLTNYGYTFGSGTRLTVV.

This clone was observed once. DNA of the CDR3: TGCAGCGTTACCGGGACCTTCTCTGGAAACACCATATATTTT. Protein product: CSVTGTFSGNTIYF. The chain links TRBV29-1 to TRBJ1-3; D may be TRBD1 (5 bases). The ends were cut back, 5 bases at V and 0 bases at J, with 11 bases in the middle. The CDR3 covers 14 residues. Germline V gives CDR1 SQVTM, CDR2 ANQGSEA.

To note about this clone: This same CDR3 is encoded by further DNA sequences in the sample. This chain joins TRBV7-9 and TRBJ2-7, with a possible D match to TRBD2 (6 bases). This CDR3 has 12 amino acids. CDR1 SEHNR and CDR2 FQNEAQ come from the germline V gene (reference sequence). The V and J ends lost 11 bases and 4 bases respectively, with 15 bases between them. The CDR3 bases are TGTGCCTCCCGCGGGGCTTCGTACGAGCAGTACTTC. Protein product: CASRGASYEQYF. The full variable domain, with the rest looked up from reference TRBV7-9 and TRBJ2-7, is DTGVSQNPRHKITKRGQNVTFRCDPISEHNRLYWYRQTLGQGPEFLTYFQNEAQLEKSRLLSDRFSAERPKGSFSTLEIQRTEQGDSAMYLCASRGASYEQYFGPGTRLTVT.

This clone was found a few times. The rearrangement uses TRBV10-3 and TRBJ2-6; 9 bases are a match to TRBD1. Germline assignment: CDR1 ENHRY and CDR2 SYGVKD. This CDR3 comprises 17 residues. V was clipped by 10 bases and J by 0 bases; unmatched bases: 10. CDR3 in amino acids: CASAPGQGHSGANVLTF. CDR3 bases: TGTGCCAGCGCTCCGGGACAGGGACACTCTGGGGCCAACGTCCTGACTTTC.

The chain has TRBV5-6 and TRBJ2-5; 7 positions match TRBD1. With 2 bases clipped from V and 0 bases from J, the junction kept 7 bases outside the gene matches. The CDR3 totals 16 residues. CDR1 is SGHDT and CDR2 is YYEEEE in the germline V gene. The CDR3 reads CASSFPGTEYQETQYF. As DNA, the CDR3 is TGTGCCAGCAGCTTCCCCGGGACAGAGTACCAAGAGACCCAGTACTTC.

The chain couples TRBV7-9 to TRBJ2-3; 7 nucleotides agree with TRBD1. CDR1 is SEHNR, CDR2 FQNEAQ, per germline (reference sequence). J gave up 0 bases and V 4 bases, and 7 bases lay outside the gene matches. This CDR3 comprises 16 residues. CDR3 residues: CASSSPGQSSTDTQYF. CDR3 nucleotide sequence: TGTGCCAGCAGCTCCCCGGGACAGTCTAGCACAGATACGCAGTATTTT.

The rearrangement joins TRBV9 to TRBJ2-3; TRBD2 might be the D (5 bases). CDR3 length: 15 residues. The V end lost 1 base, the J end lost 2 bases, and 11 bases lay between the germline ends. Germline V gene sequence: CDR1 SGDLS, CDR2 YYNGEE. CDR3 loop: CASSVSGAFTDTQYF. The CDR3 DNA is TGTGCCAGCAGCGTAAGCGGAGCCTTCACAGATACGCAGTATTTT.

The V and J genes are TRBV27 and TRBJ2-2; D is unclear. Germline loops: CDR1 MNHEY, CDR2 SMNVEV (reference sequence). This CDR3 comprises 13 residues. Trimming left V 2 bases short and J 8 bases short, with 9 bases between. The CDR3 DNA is TGTGCCAGCAGTTTAGGTAGTGGGGGGGAGCTGTTTTTT. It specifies CASSLGSGGELFF.

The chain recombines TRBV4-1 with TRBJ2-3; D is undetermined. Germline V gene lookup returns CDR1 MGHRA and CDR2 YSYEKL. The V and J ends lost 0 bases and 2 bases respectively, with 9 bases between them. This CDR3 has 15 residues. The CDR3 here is CASSQERSPTDTQYF. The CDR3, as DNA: TGCGCCAGCAGCCAAGAACGGAGCCCCACAGATACGCAGTATTTT.

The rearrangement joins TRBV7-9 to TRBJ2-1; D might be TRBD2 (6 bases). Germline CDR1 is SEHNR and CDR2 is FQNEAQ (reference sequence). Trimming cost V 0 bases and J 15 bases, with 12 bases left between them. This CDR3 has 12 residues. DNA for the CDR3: TGTGCCAGCAGCTTAGCAGCCTTGGAGGGGTTCTTC. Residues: CASSLAALEGFF.

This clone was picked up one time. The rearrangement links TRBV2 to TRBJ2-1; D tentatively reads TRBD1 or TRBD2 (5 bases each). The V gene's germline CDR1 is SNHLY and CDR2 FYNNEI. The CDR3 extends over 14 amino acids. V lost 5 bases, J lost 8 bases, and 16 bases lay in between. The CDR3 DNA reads TGTGCCAGCAGTACGGGACCCCTACCTTATGAGCAGTTCTTC. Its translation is CASSTGPLPYEQFF.

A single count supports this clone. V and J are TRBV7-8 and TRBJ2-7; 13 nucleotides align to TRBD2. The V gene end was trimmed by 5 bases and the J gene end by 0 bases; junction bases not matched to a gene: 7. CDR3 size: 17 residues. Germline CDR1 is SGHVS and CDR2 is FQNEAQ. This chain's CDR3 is CASSPTSGGLSSYEQYF. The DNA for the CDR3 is TGTGCCAGCAGCCCGACTAGCGGGGGGCTGAGCTCCTACGAGCAGTACTTC.

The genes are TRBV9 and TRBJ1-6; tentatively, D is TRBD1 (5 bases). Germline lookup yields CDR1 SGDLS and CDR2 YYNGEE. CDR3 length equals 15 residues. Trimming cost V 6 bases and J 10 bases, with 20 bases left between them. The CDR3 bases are TGTGCCAGCAACCCTTACGGGGGGTTCGAGTCACCCCTCCACTTT. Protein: CASNPYGGFESPLHF.

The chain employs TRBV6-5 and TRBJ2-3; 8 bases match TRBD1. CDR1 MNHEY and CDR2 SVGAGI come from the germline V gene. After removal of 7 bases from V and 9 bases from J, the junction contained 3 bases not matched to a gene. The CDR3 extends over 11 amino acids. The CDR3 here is CASTSGGTQYF. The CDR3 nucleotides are TGTGCCAGCACCTCAGGGGGCACGCAGTATTTT.